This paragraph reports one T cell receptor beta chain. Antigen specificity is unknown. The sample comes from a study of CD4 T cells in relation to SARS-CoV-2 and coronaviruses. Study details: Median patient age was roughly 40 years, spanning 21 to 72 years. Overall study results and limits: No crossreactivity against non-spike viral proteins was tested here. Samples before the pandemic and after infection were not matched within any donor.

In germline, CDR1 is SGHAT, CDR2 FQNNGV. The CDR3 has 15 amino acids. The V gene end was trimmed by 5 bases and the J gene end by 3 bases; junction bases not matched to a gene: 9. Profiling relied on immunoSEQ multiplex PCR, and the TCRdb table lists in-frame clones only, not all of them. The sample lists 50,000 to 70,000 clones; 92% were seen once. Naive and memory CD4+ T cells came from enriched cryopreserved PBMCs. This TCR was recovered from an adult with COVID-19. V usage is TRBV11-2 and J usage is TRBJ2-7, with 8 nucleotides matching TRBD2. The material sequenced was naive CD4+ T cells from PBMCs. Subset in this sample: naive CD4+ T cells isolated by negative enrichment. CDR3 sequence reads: CASSPTGGGVYEQYF. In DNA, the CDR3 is TGTGCCAGCAGCCCGACCGGGGGGGGAGTCTACGAGCAGTACTTC.